The T cell receptor (beta chain) under discussion was sequenced for a study of blood T cell repertoires in COVID-19. Overall study context: Samples came from the United States, Italy and Spain, spanning acute and convalescent COVID-19. The cDNA or gDNA used as material had been derived from T cells, B-cell-depleted T cells, or PBMCs.

Original methodology: Amplified reference gene primers provided the basis for estimating nucleated cell counts. The repertoire was sequenced with immunoSEQ multiplex PCR; TCRdb's copy has only in-frame clones and lacks some. The DNA was the basis for D and trimming; V, J and clone size are from that table. The sample consists of 120,000 to 150,000 clones, less than 80% of them appearing once. This clone has a single count. This CDR3 region has 14 residues. Germline V gene lookup returns CDR1 SGHTA and CDR2 FQGTGA. Trimming removed 2 bases from V and 7 bases from J, with 9 bases in between. Sequenced material: peripheral blood. The chain couples TRBV7-3 to TRBJ1-6; D unresolved. This sequence was found in a man aged 55 to 70 with acute or convalescent COVID-19. This CDR3 is CASSLGGSNSPLHF. CDR3 bases: TGTGCCAGCAGCTTAGGAGGGTCCAATTCACCCCTCCACTTT. Full variable domain (rest looked up from reference TRBV7-3 and TRBJ1-6): GAGVSQTPSNKVTEKGKYVELRCDPISGHTALYWYRQSLGQGPEFLIYFQGTGAADDSGLPNDRFFAVRPEGSVSTLKIQRTERGDSAVYLCASSLGGSNSPLHFGNGTRLTVT.